The TCR beta chain described here comes from a study of response to subunit inactivated influenza vaccine. Study-wide results and limits: A suggestion made by the authors is that each seasonal influenza vaccination recruits few new T cells.

This CDR3 region has 15 residues. Germline V gene lookup returns CDR1 SGHTA and CDR2 FQGNSA. Trimming at V came to 6 bases and at J to 1 base, leaving 7 bases not matched to a gene. As to this clonotype: Its antigen is currently unknown.

Each CDR3 protein gets one entry after TCRdb re-called the RT-PCR reads with MiXCR. Among hundreds of thousands of distinct CDR3 sequences, approximately 15% were seen once, and the ten largest hold 5.5% to 8%. This receptor was identified in a man aged 50 to 60 who received an inactivated influenza vaccine. The input for sequencing was PBMCs from blood, taken approximately 15 days before vaccination. The chain joins TRBV7-2 to TRBJ2-3; TRBD1 aligns across 7 bases. The DNA for the CDR3 is TGTGCCAGCAGATTTACAGGGGTCGGCACAGATACGCAGTATTTT. Amino acid sequence: CASRFTGVGTDTQYF.